The 4 T cell receptor beta chains listed next were all sequenced from one sample in a study of OX40 agonist ivuxolimab in advanced cancers. Using immunoSEQ multiplex PCR, the repertoire was profiled, and TCRdb retains in-frame clones only, with some absent. The table records roughly 35,000 clones, roughly 79% of them present only once. The source was CD4+ or CD8+ T cells sorted from blood, collected in a trial of the OX40 agonist ivuxolimab. These receptor sequences come from an adult with an advanced solid tumor such as melanoma, head and neck, liver or kidney cancer.

The CDR3 DNA sequence: TGTGCCAGCAGCCCCTGGGGCAGGGGGCTTAACACCGGGGAGCTGTTTTTT. Protein sequence: CASSPWGRGLNTGELFF. The V gene is TRBV11-2, the J gene TRBJ2-2, with 8 bases fitting TRBD1. The CDR3 spans 17 residues. Germline CDR1 and CDR2: SGHAT and FQNNGV. With V trimmed by 5 bases and J by 2 bases, 10 bases remained unmatched.

V gene TRBV9 combines with J gene TRBJ1-2; D is undetermined. Trimming removed 4 bases from V and 3 bases from J, with 13 bases in between. CDR3 length: 14 residues. Germline V gene lookup returns CDR1 SGDLS and CDR2 YYNGEE. This chain's CDR3 is CASSTPLSYYGYTF. The DNA for the CDR3 is TGTGCCAGCAGCACGCCCCTGTCATACTATGGCTACACCTTC.

DNA of the CDR3: TGTGCCAGCAGTGCGGGGACAGGGAGAACTGAAGCTTTCTTT. This codes for CASSAGTGRTEAFF. The V and J genes are TRBV6-1 and TRBJ1-1; 9 positions match TRBD1. The junction had 5 bases not matched to a gene; V was cut back by 4 bases and J by 5 bases. Germline-derived CDR1 and CDR2 are MNHNS and SASEGT. The CDR3 contains 14 residues.

V gene TRBV5-4 combines with J gene TRBJ2-5; TRBD2 is a possible D gene (6 bases). The CDR3 length is 15 residues. Trimming took off 0 bases at V and 5 bases at J, with 14 bases between the two ends. CDR1 is SGHNT and CDR2 is YYREEE in the germline V gene (reference sequence). The CDR3 DNA is TGTGCCAGCAGCTTGGCCGGGCGGGATGGGGAGACCCAGTACTTC. Translated: CASSLAGRDGETQYF.